Sequencing of this T cell receptor (beta chain) was carried out in a study of shared clonotypes between healthy human individuals. About the study: CD4 naive cells filled three plates per donor, CD4 memory three, CD8 naive two and CD8 memory one.

Findings and limits, study-wide: Inspection by rarefaction showed sorted-subset sequencing to be incomplete despite large depth. The study found roughly 5.3% of naive CD4 clonotypes shared across four donors.

Comment on this clone: Its antigen is still unknown.

Clones were sequenced by immunoSEQ multiplex PCR, and TCRdb holds only the in-frame ones, with some missing. The data hold 2 million to 2.5 million clones, with approximately 95% observed a single time. The germline gives CDR1 SGHVS, CDR2 FNYEAQ. After removal of 5 bases from V and 4 bases from J, the junction contained 8 bases not matched to a gene. The CDR3 has 17 amino acids. This sequence was found in a man aged 18 to 35 in good health. Some clones in this sample may be carry-over from other donors' samples. Material for sequencing was naive CD4+ T cells from PBMCs. The subset here: CD45RA+ positively selected. This chain joins TRBV7-6 and TRBJ2-1; 13 positions agree with TRBD2. Written as DNA, the CDR3 is TGTGCCAGCAGCCCACGGACTAGCGGGAGTAGGTACAATGAGCAGTTCTTC. It encodes CASSPRTSGSRYNEQFF.